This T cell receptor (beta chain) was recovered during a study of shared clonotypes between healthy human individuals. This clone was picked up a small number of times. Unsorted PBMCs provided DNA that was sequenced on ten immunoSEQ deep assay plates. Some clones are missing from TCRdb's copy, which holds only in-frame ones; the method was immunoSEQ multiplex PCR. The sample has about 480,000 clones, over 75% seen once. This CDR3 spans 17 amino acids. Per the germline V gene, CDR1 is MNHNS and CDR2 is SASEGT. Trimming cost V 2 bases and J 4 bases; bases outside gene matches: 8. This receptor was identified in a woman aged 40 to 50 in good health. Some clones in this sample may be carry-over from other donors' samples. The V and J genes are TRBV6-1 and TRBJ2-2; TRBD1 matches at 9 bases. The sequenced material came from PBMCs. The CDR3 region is CASSEPGQGSGTGELFF. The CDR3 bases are TGTGCCAGCAGTGAACCCGGACAGGGGAGTGGCACCGGGGAGCTGTTTTTT.